This TCR beta chain was captured by sequencing in a study of blood T cell repertoires in COVID-19. On the study more broadly: Spain, Italy and the United States supplied samples that represented acute and convalescent COVID-19. The cDNA or gDNA used as material had been derived from T cells, B-cell-depleted T cells, or PBMCs.

The CDR3 is 15 residues long. The germline gives CDR1 ENHRY, CDR2 SYGVKD. V shed 2 bases and J 4 bases; nucleotides not matched to a gene: 6. The authors' processing: Nucleated cell counts were estimated from reference gene primer amplification. Measured with immunoSEQ multiplex PCR; TCRdb has only the in-frame clones, and not every one. D and trimming were read from the DNA, whereas the V and J calls and clone size are those reported in that table. This sample has around 200,000 clones, with about four fifths found just once. Sample: peripheral blood. This clonotype was obtained from a human donor with acute or convalescent COVID-19. The donor label of this sample is uncertain. This chain connects TRBV10-3 to TRBJ1-2, with 8 bases fitting TRBD1. In DNA, the CDR3 is TGTGCCATCAGTGAGACCGACAGGGGTGGCTATGGCTACACCTTC. This encodes CAISETDRGGYGYTF.